This TCR beta chain is from a study of shared clonotypes between healthy human individuals. General study results and limits: Only blood was sampled, and tissue TCR repertoires likely differ from blood ones.

V was trimmed by 7 bases and J by 0 bases, leaving 13 bases between them. The CDR3 contains 15 residues. CDR1 and CDR2 from the germline V gene are MNHEY and SVGAGI. Researchers divided each subset's genomic DNA evenly across several immunoSEQ plates. Sequencing of unsorted PBMC DNA was carried out using ten immunoSEQ deep assay plates. Per the authors' pipeline: ImmunoSEQ supplied junction-only sequences lacking quality scores, so filtering was different. Clones were sequenced by immunoSEQ multiplex PCR, and TCRdb holds only the in-frame ones, with some missing. V and J calls and clone size are as listed in that table; D and trimming were resolved from the DNA. The table records about half a million clones, 81% of them present only once. As concerns this clone: The target antigen is unknown.

The chain combines TRBV6-5 with TRBJ2-1; tentatively, D is TRBD1 (6 bases). This TCR was sampled from a woman aged 40-49 years in good health. Some clones in this sample may be carry-over from other donors' samples. Specimen: PBMCs. The chain's CDR3 is CASKRTASSYNEQFF. The CDR3 DNA reads TGTGCCAGCAAAAGGACAGCTAGCTCCTACAATGAGCAGTTCTTC.